This passage covers 24 T cell receptor beta chains from one sample sequenced in a study of blood T cell repertoires in COVID-19 (dated by TCRdb to about 2020). The library came from the immunoSEQ multiplex PCR assay. The clones in this table, taken by TCRdb from immuneACCESS, are in-frame only. Not every clone is retained; where verified, under half of the shortfall comes from an unresolved V gene, and the cause of the rest is unknown. The sample records some 180,000 clones, approximately 90% of which are singletons. The ten largest clonotypes hold 18% of the sample. The material sequenced was peripheral blood. The receptors shown here come from a man aged 50 or older with COVID-19, enrolled during active disease.

The table lists this clone with a count of one. V and J are TRBV7-9 and TRBJ1-1, with 9 nucleotides matching TRBD1. This CDR3 is built from 16 residues. Germline loops: CDR1 SEHNR, CDR2 FQNEAQ (reference sequence). V gave up 8 bases and J gave up 4 bases; unmatched junction bases: 14. The CDR3 bases are TGTGCCAGCGTTTTTACAGGGGGCTCATTGATCACTGAAGCTTTCTTT. Translating it yields CASVFTGGSLITEAFF.

The chain uses TRBV3-1 (or the pseudogene TRBV3-2) and TRBJ1-2, with D maybe TRBD1 (6 bases). CDR1 LGHDT and CDR2 YNNKEL come from the germline V gene (reference sequence). This CDR3 has 16 amino acids. V lost 0 bases and J lost 5, with 16 bases in between. CDR3 sequence reads: CASSQDSQARGYGYTF. In DNA form, the CDR3 reads TGTGCCAGCAGCCAAGATAGCCAGGCGAGGGGGTATGGCTACACCTTC.

This chain connects TRBV2 to TRBJ2-1, with D possibly TRBD2 on 6 matching bases. V gave up 8 bases and J gave up 5 bases, with 16 bases separating them. The CDR3 has 14 residues. Germline CDR1 reads SNHLY; CDR2 reads FYNNEI. The CDR3, as DNA: TGTGCCAGCGGATTTAGCGGAGGAGACAATGAGCAGTTCTTC. It yields the protein CASGFSGGDNEQFF.

This rearrangement joins TRBV19 to TRBJ1-1; TRBD1 agrees at 9 bases. CDR3 length: 14 amino acids. CDR1 is LNHDA and CDR2 is SQIVND in the germline V gene (reference sequence). V lost 4 bases, J lost 1 base, and 1 base stayed unmatched. The CDR3 here is CASSKDRGNTEAFF. The CDR3 region has the DNA TGTGCCAGTAGTAAGGACAGGGGGAACACTGAAGCTTTCTTT.

This chain links TRBV2 with TRBJ2-3; a weak D match, TRBD2 (5 bases). This CDR3 is built from 14 residues. In germline, CDR1 is SNHLY, CDR2 FYNNEI. The V end lost 6 bases, the J end lost 1 base, and 11 bases lay between the germline ends. The CDR3 here is CASRETMGTDTQYF. As DNA, the CDR3 is TGTGCCAGCAGGGAGACTATGGGCACAGATACGCAGTATTTT. The full variable domain, in which reference TRBV2 and TRBJ2-3 provide the parts outside the CDR3, is EPEVTQTPSHQVTQMGQEVILRCVPISNHLYFYWYRQILGQKVEFLVSFYNNEISEKSEIFDDQFSVERPDGSNFTLKIRSTKLEDSAMYFCASRETMGTDTQYFGPGTRLTVL.

The genes are TRBV11-2 and TRBJ1-2; tentative D call: TRBD1 (6 bases). This CDR3 region has 16 residues. Germline V gene lookup returns CDR1 SGHAT and CDR2 FQNNGV. Trimming removed 5 bases at V and 3 bases at J, with 19 bases between. The DNA of the CDR3 is TGTGCCAGCAGCCCGGGTAGGGGGGGCAAGGACTATGGCTACACCTTC. Translating gives CASSPGRGGKDYGYTF.

This chain uses TRBV5-8 with TRBJ2-2; D unclear. This CDR3 comprises 16 residues. Germline V CDR1 and CDR2: SGHTS, YDEGEE. Trimming removed 4 bases at V and 0 bases at J, with 13 bases between. CDR3 loop: CASSPPGWTNTGELFF. Here the CDR3 DNA reads TGTGCCAGCAGCCCCCCCGGGTGGACGAACACCGGGGAGCTGTTTTTT.

This clone showed up just once. The genes are TRBV6-2 or TRBV6-3 and TRBJ2-5, with D hard to call. In germline, CDR1 is MNHEY, CDR2 SVGEGT. The CDR3 consists of 13 residues. V gave up 0 bases and J gave up 7 bases, with 9 bases separating them. CDR3 region: CASSYSQSGTQYF. The DNA for the CDR3 is TGTGCCAGCAGTTACTCCCAGTCGGGGACCCAGTACTTC.

In its sample, this clone was seen once. This CDR3 reads CASSLAGDSYEQYF. The DNA of the CDR3 is TGTGCCAGCAGCTTAGCTGGGGACAGCTACGAGCAGTACTTC. V usage is TRBV7-9 and J usage is TRBJ2-7; 7 nucleotides agree with TRBD1. The J segment lost 3 bases and the V segment lost 0 bases, leaving 2 bases of the junction unmatched. CDR3 length: 14 amino acids. Germline lookup yields CDR1 SEHNR and CDR2 FQNEAQ (reference sequence).

V and J are TRBV24-1 and TRBJ1-2; TRBD1 matches 8 bases. V was clipped by 2 bases and J by 8 bases; unmatched bases: 15. The CDR3 totals 17 residues. Germline CDR1 and CDR2: KGHDR and SFDVKD. The CDR3 sequence is CATSDSTIGTGPRGYTF. CDR3 DNA sequence: TGTGCCACCAGTGATTCCACCATCGGGACAGGACCCCGGGGCTACACCTTC.

The chain recombines TRBV24-1 with TRBJ2-1; 12 bases match TRBD2. The J segment lost 8 bases and the V segment lost 4 bases, leaving 5 bases of the junction unmatched. CDR1 and CDR2 from the germline V gene are KGHDR and SFDVKD. This CDR3 spans 15 amino acids. CDR3 amino acids: CATSERTSGADEQFF. The CDR3 nucleotides read TGTGCCACCAGTGAGCGGACTAGCGGGGCGGATGAGCAGTTCTTC.

The chain joins TRBV19 to TRBJ1-6; no definite D call. This CDR3 has 12 amino acids. Germline V CDR1 and CDR2: LNHDA, SQIVND (reference sequence). V was pared by 5 bases and J by 9 bases, with 8 bases between. CDR3 in DNA: TGTGCCAGTAGTCCCAGAGGTTCACCCCTCCACTTT. It translates to CASSPRGSPLHF.

V and J are TRBV23-1 and TRBJ1-2; TRBD1 matches at 9 bases. TRBV23-1 is known as an ORF, though its function is uncertain. Trimming at V came to 8 bases and at J to 5 bases, leaving 18 bases not matched to a gene. CDR3 length equals 17 residues. The CDR3 here is CASGTLRDRDRDYGYTF. CDR3 sequence (DNA): TGCGCCAGCGGCACCCTTCGTGACCGGGACAGGGATTATGGCTACACCTTC.

CDR3 sequence (DNA): TGTGCCAGCAGCTTAGCACAGTCCCCCTACGAGCAGTACTTC. It yields the protein CASSLAQSPYEQYF. The V and J genes are TRBV7-2 and TRBJ2-7; D is undetermined. This CDR3 is built from 14 residues. The V and J ends lost 0 bases and 2 bases respectively, with 8 bases between them. CDR1 and CDR2 (germline): SGHTA, FQGNSA. The variable domain in full, with the rest retrieved from reference TRBV7-2 and TRBJ2-7, is GAGVSQSPSNKVTEKGKDVELRCDPISGHTALYWYRQSLGQGLEFLIYFQGNSAPDKSGLPSDRFSAERTGGSVSTLTIQRTQQEDSAVYLCASSLAQSPYEQYFGPGTRLTVT.

This chain joins TRBV15 and TRBJ1-1; D is perhaps TRBD1 (5 bases). Germline values: CDR1 LNHNV, CDR2 YYDKDF (reference sequence). There are 16 residues in the CDR3. V was shortened by 0 bases and J by 4 bases, with 15 bases between the two germline ends. The CDR3 DNA reads as TGTGCCACCAGCAGAGATCGTAGGCAGGGTGGCACTGAAGCTTTCTTT. Translating gives CATSRDRRQGGTEAFF. The full variable domain, with the rest looked up from reference TRBV15 and TRBJ1-1, is DAMVIQNPRYQVTQFGKPVTLSCSQTLNHNVMYWYQQKSSQAPKLLFHYYDKDFNNEADTPDNFQSRRPNTSFCFLDIRSPGLGDTAMYLCATSRDRRQGGTEAFFGQGTRLTVV.

The chain carries TRBV2 and TRBJ2-7; possible D gene TRBD1, 5 bases. Germline V gene lookup returns CDR1 SNHLY and CDR2 FYNNEI. The V gene lost 4 bases and the J gene lost 6 bases, with 10 bases spanning the gap. The CDR3 is 12 amino acids. The CDR3 nucleotides are TGTGCCAGCAGTGGTTCAGGGCGCGAGCAGTACTTC. It encodes CASSGSGREQYF.

The chain uses TRBV6-4 and TRBJ1-5; TRBD1 aligns across 10 bases. Per germline, CDR1 MRHNA and CDR2 SNTAGT. This CDR3 is 20 amino acids long. V gave up 2 bases and J gave up 6 bases; unmatched junction bases: 19. Written as DNA, the CDR3 is TGTGCCAGCAGTGACGAGACCGGACAGGGGGTACCTACCGGGGGTCAGCCCCAGCATTTT. Amino acids: CASSDETGQGVPTGGQPQHF.

J is TRBJ1-2 and V is TRBV6-2 or TRBV6-3; D is unclear. CDR3 length: 15 amino acids. V was shortened by 2 bases and J by 5 bases, with 15 bases between the two germline ends. Germline V gene sequence: CDR1 MNHEY, CDR2 SVGEGT. The CDR3 DNA reads as TGTGCCAGCAGTTACCGATTACAGAGGGCATATGGCTACACCTTC. This sequence encodes CASSYRLQRAYGYTF.

V usage is TRBV2 and J usage is TRBJ2-5; perhaps TRBD2 as D (6 bases). Germline V gene lookup returns CDR1 SNHLY and CDR2 FYNNEI. The CDR3 loop spans 16 amino acids. V dropped 4 bases and J dropped 5 bases, with 20 bases sitting between them. CDR3 sequence: CASSALSLGGSETQYF. The CDR3 coding sequence is TGTGCCAGCAGTGCCCTATCTCTAGGAGGGTCCGAGACCCAGTACTTC.

This chain joins TRBV13 and TRBJ2-7, with D possibly matching TRBD2 (6 bases). This CDR3 region has 15 residues. Germline V lookup: CDR1 PRHDT, CDR2 FYEKMQ (reference sequence). Trimming removed 0 bases from V and 2 bases from J, with 11 bases in between. In DNA form, the CDR3 reads TGTGCCAGCAGCTTAGGAGGGACTCTCACCTACGAGCAGTACTTC. Translation gives CASSLGGTLTYEQYF.

The chain is built from TRBV6-5 and TRBJ2-7, with TRBD1 matching over 10 bases. CDR1 and CDR2 (germline): MNHEY, SVGAGI. The V segment lost 6 bases and the J segment 2 bases; nucleotides outside the gene matches: 4. This CDR3 has 14 residues. The CDR3 region is CASRRTGGTYEQYF. The CDR3 nucleotides read TGTGCCAGCAGACGGACAGGGGGGACCTACGAGCAGTACTTC.

This clone came up a few times. The chain links TRBV7-6 to TRBJ1-1, with 9 bases lining up with TRBD1. This CDR3 contains 13 residues. V dropped 5 bases and J dropped 5; count of bases not matched to a gene: 3. Looked up from germline, CDR1 is SGHVS and CDR2 is FNYEAQ. For the CDR3, the DNA is TGTGCCAGCAGCAAAGACAGGGGGACTGAAGCTTTCTTT. This codes for CASSKDRGTEAFF.

This CDR3 reads CASSLRQGLSGNTIYF. The CDR3 DNA is TGTGCCAGCAGCCTAAGACAGGGCCTCTCTGGAAACACCATATATTTT. V and J are TRBV14 and TRBJ1-3, with 7 bases fitting TRBD1. The CDR3 is 16 amino acids. V was pared by 4 bases and J by 0 bases, with 6 bases of the junction left unmatched. In germline, CDR1 is SGHDN, CDR2 FVKESK.

This chain uses TRBV2 with TRBJ2-7; 8 bases agree with TRBD2. The CDR3 is made up of 15 amino acids. V lost 2 bases, J lost 3 bases, and 6 bases stayed unmatched. Looked up from germline, CDR1 is SNHLY and CDR2 is FYNNEI. CDR3 residues: CASSERDRGGYEQYF. The CDR3 nucleotides read TGTGCCAGCAGTGAAAGGGACCGGGGGGGCTACGAGCAGTACTTC.